The source of this TCR beta chain is a study of shared clonotypes between healthy human individuals. Findings and limits, study-wide: Larger richness was generally estimated for naive than memory subsets.

Only CD45RO-negative cells positively selected for CCR7 counted as naive CD8 cells, so terminally differentiated effector memory CD45RA+ cells were excluded. V shed 6 bases, J shed 1 base, and the junction held 8 bases outside the gene matches. This CDR3 has 17 amino acids. Germline values: CDR1 MNHEY, CDR2 SMNVEV (reference sequence). With regard to this clone: Its target is unknown.

Assay used: immunoSEQ multiplex PCR; TCRdb lists only in-frame clones, some missing. The data hold roughly 890,000 clones, with almost 95% observed a single time. The genes are TRBV27 and TRBJ2-6, with 8 bases matching TRBD1. This receptor was identified in a man younger than 45 in good health. The specimen was naive CD8+ T cells sorted from blood. The CDR3, as DNA: TGTGCCAGCAGCAACGGACAGGGAAGGTCTGGGGCCAACGTCCTGACTTTC. This gives the protein CASSNGQGRSGANVLTF.